Presented here are 19 T cell receptor beta chains from one specimen sequenced in a study of human T cells and chemical hapten exposure. As to time point: patch test 3, about 24 weeks after DPC sensitization. This sample's treatment: therapeutic diphenylcyclopropenone sensitization with weekly scalp DPC. TCRdb re-analysed the RACE reads in MiXCR, keeping a single row per CDR3 protein. The sample shows just over 95,000 distinct CDR3 sequences, 27% of them seen only once. The sample consisted of whole blood, taken in connection with sensitization to the hapten diphenylcyclopropenone (DPC). These receptor sequences come from a man aged 35 to 55 with alopecia areata. Some clones in this sample may be carry-over from other donors' samples.

The V and J genes are TRBV6-2 or TRBV6-3 and TRBJ1-1; TRBD1 might be the D (5 bases). In germline, CDR1 is MNHEY, CDR2 SVGEGT. This CDR3 contains 14 residues. Trimming cost V 2 bases and J 0 bases, with 7 bases left between them. The CDR3 DNA sequence: TGTGCCAGCAGTTACACAGGTATGAACACTGAAGCTTTCTTT. Amino acids: CASSYTGMNTEAFF.

V and J are TRBV20-1 and TRBJ2-3; TRBD2 matches at 13 bases. The CDR3 is 16 amino acids. The V gene's germline CDR1 is DFQATT and CDR2 SNEGSKA (reference sequence). V was pared by 0 bases and J by 2 bases, with 2 bases of the junction left unmatched. The CDR3 here is CSARETSGRYTDTQYF. The CDR3 nucleotides are TGCAGTGCTAGAGAGACTAGCGGGAGGTACACAGATACGCAGTATTTT.

The chain couples TRBV5-1 to TRBJ2-7; 14 bases fit TRBD2. Germline values: CDR1 SGHRS, CDR2 YFSETQ. The CDR3 has 14 amino acids. With V trimmed by 4 bases and J by 6 bases, 3 bases remained unmatched. The CDR3 DNA follows: TGCGCCAGCAGCCCCGGGACTAGCGGGAGCGAGCAGTACTTC. This codes for CASSPGTSGSEQYF.

The chain joins TRBV20-1 to TRBJ2-5; 9 bases match TRBD2. CDR3 size: 16 residues. With V trimmed by 4 bases and J by 3 bases, 12 bases remained unmatched. Germline CDR1 and CDR2: DFQATT and SNEGSKA (reference sequence). CDR3: CSANPLTSGQEETQYF. The CDR3 coding sequence is TGCAGTGCTAATCCCCTGACTAGCGGACAAGAAGAGACCCAGTACTTC.

This clonotype turned up a few times. The chain uses TRBV28 and TRBJ1-1; D ambiguous. Germline-derived CDR1 and CDR2 are MDHEN and SYDVKM. Trimming stripped 3 bases from V and 6 bases from J, with 8 bases between. The CDR3 spans 12 residues. The CDR3 DNA is TGTGCCAGCAGTTTCGACGTCTCTGAAGCTTTCTTT. It encodes CASSFDVSEAFF. Supplemented by reference TRBV28 and TRBJ1-1, the full variable domain reads DVKVTQSSRYLVKRTGEKVFLECVQDMDHENMFWYRQDPGLGLRLIYFSYDVKMKEKGDIPEGYSVSREKKERFSLILESASTNQTSMYLCASSFDVSEAFFGQGTRLTVV.

The CDR3 coding sequence is TGTGCCAGCAGTGAATACAGGGAGGGGACTGAAGCTTTCTTT. Translated: CASSEYREGTEAFF. This sequence joins TRBV28 and TRBJ1-1; weak D call: TRBD1 (6 bases). V lost 5 bases to trimming and J lost 5 bases, with 15 bases between them. Germline V CDR1 and CDR2: MDHEN, SYDVKM. There are 14 residues in the CDR3.

This clonotype has a handful of counts. The J gene is TRBJ2-5, the V gene TRBV4-3, with 11 bases lining up with TRBD2. This CDR3 has 16 amino acids. CDR1 and CDR2 from the germline V gene are LGHNA and YSLEER. The V gene end was trimmed by 1 base and the J gene end by 5 bases; junction bases not matched to a gene: 6. The CDR3 sequence: CASSQASGRPWETQYF. The CDR3 DNA sequence: TGCGCCAGCAGCCAAGCTAGCGGGAGGCCGTGGGAGACCCAGTACTTC.

This clonotype appeared a few times. The V and J genes are TRBV28 and TRBJ2-7; the D is unclear. The V end lost 1 base, the J end lost 0 bases, and 7 bases lay between the germline ends. Germline CDR1 MDHEN, CDR2 SYDVKM. The CDR3 extends over 14 amino acids. CDR3 sequence: CASSLLTGSYEQYF. The CDR3 DNA reads as TGTGCCAGCAGTTTATTGACGGGCTCCTACGAGCAGTACTTC.

This clonotype was detected only a few times. Here the CDR3 DNA reads TGCAGTGCTAGAAGGGACAGGGGGAAAGGGGGCTACTACAATGAGCAGTTCTTC. It is translated as CSARRDRGKGGYYNEQFF. The rearrangement uses TRBV20-1 and TRBJ2-1; 11 bases map to TRBD1. There are 18 residues in the CDR3. In germline, CDR1 is DFQATT, CDR2 SNEGSKA (reference sequence). The V and J ends lost 2 bases and 3 bases, in that order; junction bases with no gene match: 12.

The rearrangement joins TRBV12-3 or TRBV12-4 to TRBJ2-3, with D possibly TRBD2 on 5 matching bases. Trimming left V 5 bases short and J 2 bases short, with 23 bases between. The CDR3 is made up of 18 amino acids. This CDR3 reads CASSLLVGLASPTDTQYF. CDR3 nucleotides: TGTGCCAGCAGTCTACTTGTAGGACTCGCCTCACCCACAGATACGCAGTATTTT.

This clonotype was seen only a few times. The CDR3 loop is CASNLDSLNQPQHF. The CDR3 DNA follows: TGTGCCAGCAACCTAGACAGTTTAAATCAGCCCCAGCATTTT. The rearrangement joins TRBV28 to TRBJ1-5; D might be TRBD1 (5 bases). CDR1 and CDR2 from the germline V gene are MDHEN and SYDVKM. The V and J ends lost 7 bases and 4 bases respectively, with 14 bases between them. The CDR3 extends over 14 amino acids.

A few counts support this clonotype. The chain couples TRBV4-2 to TRBJ2-3, with 12 nucleotides matching TRBD2. CDR3 size: 16 residues. The V and J ends lost 3 bases and 6 bases, in that order; junction bases with no gene match: 7. Germline loops: CDR1 LGHNA, CDR2 YNFKEQ. The DNA for the CDR3 is TGTGCCAGCAGCCAGTCCCCGACTAGCGGGAGTGATACGCAGTATTTT. The encoded protein is CASSQSPTSGSDTQYF.

This chain uses TRBV29-1 with TRBJ2-5, with 9 bases aligning to TRBD1. The length of the CDR3 is 12 residues. Germline trimming cut 7 bases from V and 3 bases from J; bases unmatched to any gene: 3. From germline, CDR1 is SQVTM and CDR2 ANQGSEA. Here the CDR3 DNA reads TGCAGCGCTCGGACAGGGGAAGAGACCCAGTACTTC. The encoded protein is CSARTGEETQYF.

This clonotype appeared a few times. The chain joins TRBV20-1 to TRBJ2-1; 10 bases align to TRBD2. This CDR3 has 15 amino acids. Germline V lookup: CDR1 DFQATT, CDR2 SNEGSKA (reference sequence). V was pared by 1 base and J by 7 bases, with 7 bases of the junction left unmatched. CDR3 in DNA: TGCAGTGCTAGAGTCATAGCGGGAGGCTGGAATGAGCAGTTCTTC. This encodes CSARVIAGGWNEQFF.

This sequence joins TRBV2 and TRBJ2-5; perhaps D is TRBD1 or TRBD2 (6 bases each). This CDR3 contains 17 residues. V was clipped by 1 base and J by 4 bases, with 19 bases between them. Germline V gives CDR1 SNHLY, CDR2 FYNNEI. CDR3 nucleotide sequence: TGTGCCAGCAGTGAAGGGTTGCCGGGGGCGAGCGGAGAGACCCAGTACTTC. Translating it yields CASSEGLPGASGETQYF.

This chain links TRBV28 with TRBJ2-7, with D perhaps being TRBD1 or TRBD2 (5 bases each). V was clipped by 6 bases and J by 4 bases, with 19 bases between them. The length of the CDR3 is 15 residues. Germline loops: CDR1 MDHEN, CDR2 SYDVKM. CDR3 amino acids: CASSRRGTRAYEQYF. The CDR3 region has the DNA TGTGCCAGCAGCCGCCGGGGCACTCGAGCATACGAGCAGTACTTC.

The genes are TRBV10-3 and TRBJ1-2; D call uncertain. The CDR3 extends over 14 amino acids. Trimming pared 10 bases from V and 6 bases from J, leaving 21 bases between. CDR1 ENHRY and CDR2 SYGVKD come from the germline V gene. The CDR3 nucleotides read TGTGCCACGAGCCCGGACGGATGGGAAGATGGCTACACCTTC. Protein: CATSPDGWEDGYTF.

The V and J genes are TRBV12-3 or TRBV12-4 and TRBJ2-3; D is unclear. Trimming took 6 bases from V and 0 from J, leaving 16 bases between them. The CDR3 runs to 16 residues. The CDR3 coding sequence is TGTGCCAGCAGCCCGGGTCCGTTATCTAGCACAGATACGCAGTATTTT. Its translation: CASSPGPLSSTDTQYF.

The chain couples TRBV30 to TRBJ2-7; 8 bases line up with TRBD1. CDR3 length equals 13 residues. After removal of 0 bases from V and 4 bases from J, the junction contained 2 bases not matched to a gene. Germline loops: CDR1 GTSNPN, CDR2 SVGIG (reference sequence). Written as DNA, the CDR3 is TGTGCCTGGAGTGTCGGGACAGGATACGAGCAGTACTTC. It is translated as CAWSVGTGYEQYF. Full variable domain (remainder filled in from reference TRBV30 and TRBJ2-7): SQTIHQWPATLVQPVGSPLSLECTVEGTSNPNLYWYRQAAGRGLQLLFYSVGIGQISSEVPQNLSASRPQDRQFILSSKKLLLSDSGFYLCAWSVGTGYEQYFGPGTRLTVT.